This TCR beta chain was recovered during a study of blood T cell repertoires in COVID-19. At the level of the study: Sites across the United States, Italy and Spain contributed samples from acute and convalescent COVID-19. PBMCs, B-cell-depleted T cells, or T cells provided the cDNA or gDNA that made up the material.

As originally analysed: From reference gene primer amplification, estimates of nucleated cell counts were derived. Assay used: immunoSEQ multiplex PCR; TCRdb lists only in-frame clones, some missing. V and J calls and clone size are copied from that table; D and trimming were computed from the DNA. There are about 290,000 clones in the sample; about 85% occur only once, and around 4.2% lies in the top ten. CDR1 and CDR2 from the germline V gene are LGHDT and YNNKEL (reference sequence). With 4 bases removed from V and 4 bases from J, the gap between germline ends came to 13 bases. The CDR3 has 15 amino acids.

V is TRBV3-1 (or the pseudogene TRBV3-2) and J is TRBJ2-2; the D gene is possibly TRBD2 (6 bases). The sequenced sample consisted of peripheral blood. The TCR comes from a woman between 50 and 59 years old with active or convalescent COVID-19. The CDR3 spells CASSPYGSSTGELFF. CDR3 DNA sequence: TGTGCCAGCAGCCCCTACGGGAGCAGCACCGGGGAGCTGTTTTTT.